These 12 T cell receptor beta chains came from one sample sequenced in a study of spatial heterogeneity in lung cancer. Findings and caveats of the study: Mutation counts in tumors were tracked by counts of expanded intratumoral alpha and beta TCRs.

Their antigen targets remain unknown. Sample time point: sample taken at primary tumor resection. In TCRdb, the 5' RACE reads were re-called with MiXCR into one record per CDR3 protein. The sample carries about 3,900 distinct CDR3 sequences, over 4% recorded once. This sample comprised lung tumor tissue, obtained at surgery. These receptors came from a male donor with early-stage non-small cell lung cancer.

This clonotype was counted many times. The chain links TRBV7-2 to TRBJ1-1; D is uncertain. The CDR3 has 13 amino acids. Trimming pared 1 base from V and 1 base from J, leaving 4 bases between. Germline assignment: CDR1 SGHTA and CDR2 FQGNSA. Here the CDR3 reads CASSLDRNTEAFF. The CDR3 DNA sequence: TGTGCCAGCAGCTTAGACAGGAACACTGAAGCTTTCTTT.

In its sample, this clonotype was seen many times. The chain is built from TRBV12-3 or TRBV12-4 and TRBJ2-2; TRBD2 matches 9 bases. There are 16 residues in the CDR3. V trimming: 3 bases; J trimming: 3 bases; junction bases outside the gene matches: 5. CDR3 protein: CASSFSLAGDTGELFF. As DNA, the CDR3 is TGTGCCAGCAGTTTCTCTTTAGCGGGAGACACCGGGGAGCTGTTTTTT.

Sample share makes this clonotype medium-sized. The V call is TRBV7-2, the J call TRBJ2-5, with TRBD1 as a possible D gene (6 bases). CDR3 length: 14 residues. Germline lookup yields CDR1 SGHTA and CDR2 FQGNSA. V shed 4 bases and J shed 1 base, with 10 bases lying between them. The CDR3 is CASSSGQTQETQYF. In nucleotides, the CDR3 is TGTGCCAGCAGCTCCGGACAGACCCAAGAGACCCAGTACTTC.

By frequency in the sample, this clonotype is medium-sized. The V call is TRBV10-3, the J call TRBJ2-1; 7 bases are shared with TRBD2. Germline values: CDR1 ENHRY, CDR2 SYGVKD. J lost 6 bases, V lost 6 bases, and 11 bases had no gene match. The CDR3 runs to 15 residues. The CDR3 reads CAISRGLGGTNEQFF. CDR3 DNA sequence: TGTGCCATCAGCCGCGGTCTCGGGGGGACCAATGAGCAGTTCTTC.

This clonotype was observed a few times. CDR3 residues: CASSVAGSWNTGELFF. The CDR3 region has the DNA TGTGCCAGCAGCGTAGCTGGTAGCTGGAACACCGGGGAGCTGTTTTTT. The rearrangement links TRBV9 to TRBJ2-2, with D unclear. CDR1 is SGDLS and CDR2 is YYNGEE in the germline V gene. V lost 0 bases, J lost 1 base, and 10 bases lay in between. The CDR3 runs to 16 residues.

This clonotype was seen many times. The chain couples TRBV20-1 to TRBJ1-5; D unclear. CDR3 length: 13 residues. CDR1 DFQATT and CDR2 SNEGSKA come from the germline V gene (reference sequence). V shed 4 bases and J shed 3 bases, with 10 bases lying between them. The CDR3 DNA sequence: TGCAGTGCTAATAGGGCAGTCAATCAGCCCCAGCATTTT. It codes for CSANRAVNQPQHF.

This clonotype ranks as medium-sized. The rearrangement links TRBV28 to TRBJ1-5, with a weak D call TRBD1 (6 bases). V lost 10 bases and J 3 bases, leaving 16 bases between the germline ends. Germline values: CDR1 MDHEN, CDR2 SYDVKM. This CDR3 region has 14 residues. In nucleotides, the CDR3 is TGTGCCACCGTTCCGGGGGCTAACAATCAGCCCCAGCATTTT. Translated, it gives CATVPGANNQPQHF.

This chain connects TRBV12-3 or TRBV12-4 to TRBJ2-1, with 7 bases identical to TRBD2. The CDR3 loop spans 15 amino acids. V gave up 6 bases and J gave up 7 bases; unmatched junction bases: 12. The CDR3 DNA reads TGTGCCAGCAGGAGCCTTGGCGGGAGTATAAATGAGCAGTTCTTC. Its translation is CASRSLGGSINEQFF.

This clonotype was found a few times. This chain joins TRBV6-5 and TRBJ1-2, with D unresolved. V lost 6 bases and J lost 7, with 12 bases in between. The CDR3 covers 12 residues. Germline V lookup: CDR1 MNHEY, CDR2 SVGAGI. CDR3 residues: CASSPGRVGYTF. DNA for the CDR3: TGTGCCAGCAGCCCCGGGCGGGTTGGCTACACCTTC.

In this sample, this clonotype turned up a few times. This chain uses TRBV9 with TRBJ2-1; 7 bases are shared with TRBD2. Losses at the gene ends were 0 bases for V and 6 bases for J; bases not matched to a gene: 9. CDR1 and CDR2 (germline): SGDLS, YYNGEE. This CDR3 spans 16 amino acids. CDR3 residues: CASSVVGSSGTNEQFF. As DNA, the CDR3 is TGTGCCAGCAGCGTAGTTGGGTCTAGCGGAACCAATGAGCAGTTCTTC.

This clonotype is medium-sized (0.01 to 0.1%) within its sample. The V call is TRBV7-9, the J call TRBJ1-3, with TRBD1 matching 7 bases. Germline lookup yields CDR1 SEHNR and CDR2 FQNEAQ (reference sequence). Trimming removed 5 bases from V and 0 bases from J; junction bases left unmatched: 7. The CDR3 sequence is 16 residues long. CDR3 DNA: TGTGCCAGCAGCCCCAGACAGGGACACTCTGGAAACACCATATATTTT. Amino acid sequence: CASSPRQGHSGNTIYF.

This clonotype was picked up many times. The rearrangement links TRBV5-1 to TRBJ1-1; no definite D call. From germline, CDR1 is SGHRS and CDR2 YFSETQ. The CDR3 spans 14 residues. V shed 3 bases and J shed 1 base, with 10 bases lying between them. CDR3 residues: CASSSGRSNTEAFF. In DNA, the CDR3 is TGCGCCAGCAGCTCCGGACGGTCGAACACTGAAGCTTTCTTT. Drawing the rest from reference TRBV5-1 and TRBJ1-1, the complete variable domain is KAGVTQTPRYLIKTRGQQVTLSCSPISGHRSVSWYQQTPGQGLQFLFEYFSETQRNKGNFPGRFSGRQFSNSRSEMNVSTLELGDSALYLCASSSGRSNTEAFFGQGTRLTVV.